This paragraph reports one T cell receptor beta chain. This clone showed up just a few times. Its antigen specificity is not known. Base qualities were left out, and no much larger clone turns up one base away. This sample was taken from a study of shared clonotypes between healthy human individuals (dated by TCRdb to 2018 to 2020). About the study as a whole: The cohort included three men and a couple of women between 18 and 49 years of age. Per donor, three plates each were used for CD4 naive and CD4 memory, two for CD8 naive, and one for CD8 memory. The study deeply sequenced blood TCR repertoires of about five healthy adults to estimate repertoire size and the extent of clonotype sharing between individuals. To increase sequencing depth and limit assay-specific biases, different laboratories used diverse techniques to prepare libraries and sequence TCR repertoires. Between about 0.94 and 10 billion PBMCs per donor were obtained by leukapheresis. What the study reported, not specific to this receptor: The small number of donors limited the genetic and exposure-history diversity represented. Larger estimated clonotype richness was generally found for naive subsets than for memory subsets. Rarefaction of sorted-subset datasets indicated incomplete sequencing despite the large sequencing depth. Around 5% of naive CD4, around 4% of naive CD8, approximately 2.2% of memory CD4, and approximately 0.39% of memory CD8 clonotypes were shared across a few donors. Higher generation probabilities were observed for clonotypes shared by all four sorted-subset donors than for non-shared clonotypes. Only blood was sampled, and tissue TCR repertoires likely differ from those in blood. Pairwise subsampling indicated that sequencing depth was expected to affect the degree of clonotype sharing among donors.

Using the deep immunoSEQ assay, multiplex PCR amplified TCR CDR3 regions from genomic DNA. Extracted genomic DNA from each cell subset was distributed evenly across all wells of several immunoSEQ 96-well plates, and each plate was treated as a replicate. For sorted subsets, each replicate PCR was loaded with 200 to 250 ng genomic DNA, equivalent to 32,000 or so T cell genomes. Purified libraries were quantified with a Qubit 3.0 fluorometer, sized on a Bioanalyzer 2100, and re-quantified with the KAPA Library Quantification kit. Every immunoSEQ 96-well plate was sequenced on a dedicated single-read 150-cycle Illumina NextSeq 550 flow cell. Turning to the authors' computational methods: The immunoSEQ output contained only junctional sequences without quality scores, so filtering could not match that applied to full-length reads. To assign V/J genes and CDR3, sequences were annotated against IMGT germline references using PyIR, a Python wrapper for IgBLAST v1.9. Reads were filtered out if the reads had weak V/J assignments (E-value above 1e-6), no CDR3, stop codons, out-of-frame junctions, or ambiguous translated residues. V3J clonotypes were defined as sequences sharing an identical inferred V gene, J gene, and CDR3 amino acid sequence. Percentage overlap between repertoires was calculated by dividing the number of shared unique clonotypes by the size of the smaller repertoire. RTK rarefaction, the Chao1 estimator, and Recon v2.1 estimates of unobserved clonotypes were used to assess repertoire richness. OLGA was used to compute generation probabilities for all TCRbeta clonotypes that the gDNA method yielded from a few donors. TCRdb re-hosts the immuneACCESS table, in-frame sequences only. Its copies lack some clones; in the studies checked, an unresolved V gene accounts for under half of them, and the cause for the rest is not known. The V and J calls and clone size are taken from that table; D and trimming were inferred from the DNA. The sample table lists some 1 million clones, around 76% of them with a count of one. The leading ten clones occupy roughly 1.4% of the sample.

Healthy HIV-negative adults with no recently reported acute infections or vaccinations were included as donors. Every donor was a Caucasian adult residing in Nashville, Tennessee, USA. CD4+ T cells were enriched by magnetic negative selection; naive cells were then positively selected on CD45RA, and the negative fraction formed the memory subset. Blood was collected by leukapheresis, and PBMCs were isolated by Ficoll-Histopaque density gradient centrifugation and then cryopreserved in liquid nitrogen vapor phase. Purity and quantity of every magnetically sorted T cell population were checked by analytical flow cytometry. From each sorted fraction, genomic DNA was isolated and quantified by UV absorbance on a Nanodrop 2000c. The cysteine opens and the phenylalanine closes a CDR3 of 17 amino acids. The CDR3 DNA has 51 bases and is translated from base 1. The germline V gene (reference sequence) supplies CDR1 LNHDA and CDR2 SQIVND. Cut back by 4 bases and 1 base, the V and J ends lie 19 bases apart.

The chain is assembled from TRBV19 and TRBJ1-1; TRBD1 is perhaps the D gene, given 6 matching bases. Sequenced sample: memory CD4+ T cells sorted from blood. Per the publication, the cell subset or site label means: CD45RA-negative fraction. The receptor comes from a young man in good health. The CDR3 region reads CASSTIIRTAKNTEAFF. The nucleotide sequence reads as follows: TGTGCCAGTAGTACCATAATCAGGACAGCCAAGAACACTGAAGCTTTCTTT.